The 23 T cell receptor beta chains given below trace back to one sample, sequenced in a study of blood T cell repertoires in COVID-19. Clones were sequenced by immunoSEQ multiplex PCR, and TCRdb holds only the in-frame ones, with some missing. In the table there are 200,000 to 250,000 clones, 70% to 90% of which are singletons. Sequences were obtained from PBMCs or T cells enriched from blood (not recorded which). These receptors were taken from a woman between 45 and 65 years old in a cohort exposed to, infected with or recovered from COVID-19 (not recorded which).

The chain carries TRBV30 and TRBJ2-3; 7 bases line up with TRBD1. Germline lookup yields CDR1 GTSNPN and CDR2 SVGIG (reference sequence). Trimming took 5 bases from V and 0 from J; bases not matched to a gene: 2. The CDR3 has 13 amino acids. The CDR3 region is CAWETGSTDTQYF. Written as DNA, the CDR3 is TGTGCCTGGGAGACAGGGAGCACAGATACGCAGTATTTT.

The rearrangement uses TRBV11-3 and TRBJ2-1; 7 nucleotides line up with TRBD2. The CDR3 contains 12 residues. J was trimmed by 14 bases and V by 5 bases; bases with no gene match: 9. The germline V gene has CDR1 SGHNT and CDR2 YENEEA. In DNA form, the CDR3 reads TGTGCCAGCAGCCCGGACGGGACTAAGGAGTTCTTC. Translation gives CASSPDGTKEFF.

The chain employs TRBV4-3 and TRBJ1-2; 8 nucleotides match TRBD1. Germline CDR1 LGHNA, CDR2 YSLEER. V was clipped by 1 base and J by 3 bases; unmatched bases: 4. The length of the CDR3 is 15 residues. The DNA for the CDR3 is TGCGCCAGCAGCCAAGGGACAGGGACGGACTATGGCTACACCTTC. It yields the protein CASSQGTGTDYGYTF.

The chain recombines TRBV6-5 with TRBJ1-6; D uncertain. Germline V CDR1 and CDR2: MNHEY, SVGAGI. The CDR3 sequence is 14 residues long. V was trimmed by 11 bases and J by 3 bases, leaving 14 bases between them. The CDR3 protein is CAGGRTFYNSPLHF. The CDR3 DNA reads as TGTGCCGGTGGGAGGACCTTCTATAATTCACCCCTCCACTTT.

The V call is TRBV6-5, the J call TRBJ1-1; D gene uncertain. With 0 bases removed from V and 8 bases from J, the gap between germline ends came to 7 bases. The CDR3 has 12 amino acids. Germline V CDR1 and CDR2: MNHEY, SVGAGI. The CDR3 sequence: CASSYSSGEAFF. CDR3 nucleotides: TGTGCCAGCAGTTACTCTTCGGGGGAAGCTTTCTTT.

The V call is TRBV13, the J call TRBJ1-5; D unclear. V lost 0 bases and J lost 3, with 6 bases in between. Looked up from germline, CDR1 is PRHDT and CDR2 is FYEKMQ (reference sequence). The CDR3 covers 14 residues. The DNA of the CDR3 is TGTGCCAGCAGCTTAGGAAAGCTCAATCAGCCCCAGCATTTT. Amino acid sequence: CASSLGKLNQPQHF.

This chain uses TRBV6-2 or TRBV6-3 with TRBJ2-1; a weak D match, TRBD1 (5 bases). The CDR3 totals 17 residues. V lost 0 bases and J lost 1, with 13 bases in between. CDR1 and CDR2 from the germline V gene are MNHEY and SVGEGT. The CDR3 DNA reads as TGTGCCAGCAGTTACTCAGGGCCAGGGCCTTCCTACAATGAGCAGTTCTTC. Translating it yields CASSYSGPGPSYNEQFF.

The chain couples TRBV5-1 to TRBJ2-1, with TRBD2 matching 13 bases. J was trimmed by 1 base and V by 4 bases; bases with no gene match: 2. Germline loops: CDR1 SGHRS, CDR2 YFSETQ. The CDR3 runs 16 residues. CDR3 region: CASSRLAGGSYNEQFF. The CDR3 nucleotides read TGCGCCAGCAGCCGACTAGCGGGGGGTTCCTACAATGAGCAGTTCTTC.

The chain has TRBV2 and TRBJ1-3; D might be TRBD1 (6 bases). Trimming stripped 6 bases from V and 2 bases from J, with 11 bases between. The germline V gene encodes CDR1 SNHLY and CDR2 FYNNEI. The CDR3 is 14 residues long. DNA for the CDR3: TGTGCCAGCAGCCGCGACAGGACTGGAAACACCATATATTTT. Translating gives CASSRDRTGNTIYF.

This clone was recorded once. In nucleotides, the CDR3 is TGTGCCAGCAGAGACAGGGGAAGGGCTTCACCCCTCCACTTT. This encodes CASRDRGRASPLHF. The chain recombines TRBV28 with TRBJ1-6; TRBD1 aligns across 8 bases. V lost 6 bases and J lost 9; bases outside the gene matches: 7. The V gene's germline CDR1 is MDHEN and CDR2 SYDVKM. The CDR3 covers 14 residues.

The chain has TRBV9 and TRBJ2-3, with D unclear. Germline V gene sequence: CDR1 SGDLS, CDR2 YYNGEE. The V end was cut by 0 bases, the J end by 4 bases, with 9 bases between. This CDR3 has 14 residues. The CDR3 sequence is CASSVATEADTQYF. In DNA form, the CDR3 reads TGTGCCAGCAGCGTAGCTACTGAAGCAGATACGCAGTATTTT.

The chain joins TRBV4-2 to TRBJ2-2; weak D call: TRBD2 (5 bases). V dropped 2 bases and J dropped 6 bases, with 16 bases sitting between them. CDR3 length: 16 amino acids. Germline V gives CDR1 LGHNA, CDR2 YNFKEQ. The CDR3 DNA follows: TGTGCCAGCAGCCAAAACACCGGGGATGGATCCGGGGAGCTGTTTTTT. Translating gives CASSQNTGDGSGELFF.

The chain is built from TRBV24-1 and TRBJ2-1, with TRBD1 matching over 7 bases. This CDR3 has 19 residues. Germline V lookup: CDR1 KGHDR, CDR2 SFDVKD. The V segment lost 5 bases and the J segment 1 base; nucleotides outside the gene matches: 16. CDR3 sequence: CATSVSGQDGNPSYNEQFF. CDR3 nucleotides: TGTGCCACCAGTGTAAGTGGACAGGATGGAAATCCATCCTACAATGAGCAGTTCTTC.

The chain recombines TRBV5-6 with TRBJ1-2; a weak D match, TRBD1 (6 bases). This CDR3 spans 12 amino acids. With 3 bases removed from V and 5 bases from J, the gap between germline ends came to 8 bases. The germline V gene has CDR1 SGHDT and CDR2 YYEEEE. CDR3 protein: CASSYREYGYTF. The DNA of the CDR3 is TGTGCCAGCAGCTACAGGGAGTATGGCTACACCTTC.

The chain combines TRBV24-1 with TRBJ2-2, with a weak D call TRBD1 (6 bases). Germline V CDR1 and CDR2: KGHDR, SFDVKD. The CDR3 spans 16 residues. Trimming left V 3 bases short and J 4 bases short, with 14 bases between. CDR3 in amino acids: CATSDTTGQGTGELFF. The CDR3 nucleotides read TGTGCCACCAGTGATACCACAGGGCAAGGCACCGGGGAGCTGTTTTTT.

This chain joins TRBV13 and TRBJ1-3; TRBD1 matches at 7 bases. The CDR3 sequence is 19 residues long. The germline CDR1 and CDR2 sequences are PRHDT and FYEKMQ (reference sequence). Trimming at V came to 4 bases and at J to 0 bases, leaving 15 bases not matched to a gene. The CDR3 reads CASSWEDREEANSGNTIYF. The DNA of the CDR3 is TGTGCCAGCAGCTGGGAAGACAGGGAGGAAGCGAACTCTGGAAACACCATATATTTT.

The chain uses TRBV9 and TRBJ2-7; TRBD2 matches 8 bases. V shed 1 base, J shed 1 base, and the junction held 4 bases outside the gene matches. The germline V gene has CDR1 SGDLS and CDR2 YYNGEE. The CDR3 covers 15 residues. The CDR3 loop is CASSVRAGDSYEQYF. CDR3 coding DNA: TGTGCCAGCAGCGTACGAGCGGGGGATTCCTACGAGCAGTACTTC.

This clone was counted a single time. This chain links TRBV18 with TRBJ1-4; 8 nucleotides align to TRBD1. V was clipped by 8 bases and J by 7 bases; unmatched bases: 9. The CDR3 extends over 14 amino acids. The germline CDR1 and CDR2 sequences are KGHSH and LQKENI. CDR3 region: CASAGQGATEKLFF. For the CDR3, the DNA is TGTGCCAGCGCAGGGCAGGGGGCGACTGAAAAACTGTTTTTT.

The chain couples TRBV4-3 to TRBJ2-1; weak D call: TRBD2 (5 bases). V gave up 4 bases and J gave up 5 bases, with 15 bases separating them. The CDR3 runs to 15 residues. Germline CDR1 and CDR2: LGHNA and YSLEER. In DNA, the CDR3 is TGCGCCAGCAGCCCGTTATCGGGGAACCACAATGAGCAGTTCTTC. Protein sequence: CASSPLSGNHNEQFF.

This rearrangement joins TRBV7-3 to TRBJ2-5; 8 bases line up with TRBD2. V lost 5 bases and J lost 5; bases outside the gene matches: 4. Germline lookup yields CDR1 SGHTA and CDR2 FQGTGA. CDR3 length: 13 amino acids. This chain's CDR3 is CASSLGLEETQYF. CDR3 DNA sequence: TGTGCCAGCAGCCTGGGACTAGAGGAGACCCAGTACTTC. The whole variable domain, remainder taken from reference TRBV7-3 and TRBJ2-5, is GAGVSQTPSNKVTEKGKYVELRCDPISGHTALYWYRQSLGQGPEFLIYFQGTGAADDSGLPNDRFFAVRPEGSVSTLKIQRTERGDSAVYLCASSLGLEETQYFGPGTRLLVL.

The V gene is TRBV4-1, the J gene TRBJ1-2; D might be TRBD1 (6 bases). The germline gives CDR1 MGHRA, CDR2 YSYEKL. The CDR3 is 15 residues long. The germline V and J ends were trimmed by 1 base and 2 bases, with 11 bases remaining between them. DNA for the CDR3: TGCGCCAGCAGCCAAGCAGGGACATCCAACTATGGCTACACCTTC. As protein: CASSQAGTSNYGYTF.

The V gene is TRBV14, the J gene TRBJ2-1, with 7 bases that match TRBD2. Germline CDR1 is SGHDN and CDR2 is FVKESK. Trimming cost V 7 bases and J 6 bases; bases outside gene matches: 3. The CDR3 has 12 amino acids. CDR3 region: CASKGGINEQFF. In DNA form, the CDR3 reads TGTGCCAGCAAGGGAGGGATCAATGAGCAGTTCTTC. Together with reference TRBV14 and TRBJ2-1, the CDR3 gives the full variable domain: EAGVTQFPSHSVIEKGQTVTLRCDPISGHDNLYWYRRVMGKEIKFLLHFVKESKQDESGMPNNRFLAERTGGTYSTLKVQPAELEDSGVYFCASKGGINEQFFGPGTRLTVL.

This chain links TRBV4-3 with TRBJ2-7; 12 bases are shared with TRBD2. CDR3 length: 15 amino acids. V shed 1 base and J 2 bases; nucleotides not matched to a gene: 0. Germline assignment: CDR1 LGHNA and CDR2 YSLEER. For the CDR3, the DNA is TGCGCCAGCAGCCAAGGACTAGCGGGGGCCTACGAGCAGTACTTC. Translation gives CASSQGLAGAYEQYF.